A single sample gave rise to the 32 T cell receptor beta chains below, sequenced in a study of T-cell reconstitution after alpha-beta-depleted transplantation in children. TCRbeta library construction was performed incorporating unique molecular identifiers. One entry per CDR3 protein results from TCRdb running MiXCR on the PCR reads. The sample lists approximately 400,000 distinct CDR3 sequences; 15% to 20% were seen once. Sequencing used PBMCs, mostly from graft donor cells, obtained 360 days after TCRalphabeta/CD19-depleted stem cell transplant. These receptors were obtained from a boy under three years old who had a stem cell transplant for Wiskott-Aldrich syndrome, so the T cells may come from the graft donor.

This chain joins TRBV5-1 and TRBJ2-5; 9 bases line up with TRBD1. CDR1 SGHRS and CDR2 YFSETQ come from the germline V gene. The CDR3 has 15 residues. Trimming at V came to 0 bases and at J to 5 bases, leaving 5 bases not matched to a gene. CDR3 in DNA: TGCGCCAGCAGCTTGGTGGACAGGGGAGGGGAGACCCAGTACTTC. Its protein product is CASSLVDRGGETQYF.

Here the CDR3 reads CASSWTGGSYNSPLHF. In DNA, the CDR3 is TGTGCCAGCAGTTGGACGGGGGGCTCCTATAATTCACCCCTCCACTTT. The rearrangement joins TRBV12-3 or TRBV12-4 to TRBJ1-6, with TRBD1 as a possible D gene (5 bases). Deletions cut 4 bases from V and 0 bases from J, with 10 bases between. The CDR3 covers 16 residues.

This clonotype was seen a handful of times. The chain recombines TRBV5-6 with TRBJ2-5; 8 bases align to TRBD1. The CDR3 length is 15 residues. Germline assignment: CDR1 SGHDT and CDR2 YYEEEE. After removal of 4 bases from V and 2 bases from J, the junction contained 7 bases not matched to a gene. The CDR3 is CASSVIRTGQETQYF. In DNA, the CDR3 is TGTGCCAGCAGCGTGATAAGGACAGGGCAAGAGACCCAGTACTTC. Supplemented by reference TRBV5-6 and TRBJ2-5, the full variable domain reads DAGVTQSPTHLIKTRGQQVTLRCSPKSGHDTVSWYQQALGQGPQFIFQYYEEEERQRGNFPDRFSGHQFPNYSSELNVNALLLGDSALYLCASSVIRTGQETQYFGPGTRLLVL.

The chain uses TRBV5-1 and TRBJ2-1, with 8 nucleotides matching TRBD2. CDR1 is SGHRS and CDR2 is YFSETQ in the germline V gene. V lost 5 bases and J lost 0; bases outside the gene matches: 13. There are 18 residues in the CDR3. The CDR3 spells CASSGKGTSILSYNEQFF. In nucleotides, the CDR3 is TGCGCCAGCAGTGGGAAAGGGACTAGTATTCTCTCCTACAATGAGCAGTTCTTC. Full variable domain (missing parts from reference TRBV5-1 and TRBJ2-1): KAGVTQTPRYLIKTRGQQVTLSCSPISGHRSVSWYQQTPGQGLQFLFEYFSETQRNKGNFPGRFSGRQFSNSRSEMNVSTLELGDSALYLCASSGKGTSILSYNEQFFGPGTRLTVL.

This clonotype was counted only a few times. V and J are TRBV7-9 and TRBJ2-7; no clear D gene. V gave up 2 bases and J gave up 3 bases, with 11 bases separating them. In germline, CDR1 is SEHNR, CDR2 FQNEAQ (reference sequence). The CDR3 totals 14 residues. Here the CDR3 DNA reads TGTGCCAGCAGCTTAAGTCACCCCTTCTACGAGCAGTACTTC. Its protein is CASSLSHPFYEQYF.

In this sample, this clonotype turned up a few times. The V and J genes are TRBV2 and TRBJ1-5; D not resolved. This CDR3 contains 13 residues. Germline V CDR1 and CDR2: SNHLY, FYNNEI. Trimming removed 7 bases at V and 3 bases at J, with 10 bases between. The CDR3 DNA sequence: TGTGCCAGCACTACACGGTACAATCAGCCCCAGCATTTT. It specifies CASTTRYNQPQHF.

The chain carries TRBV7-8 and TRBJ2-1, with 9 bases aligning to TRBD2. Germline V CDR1 and CDR2: SGHVS, FQNEAQ. The CDR3 covers 15 residues. With 5 bases clipped from V and 4 bases from J, the junction kept 6 bases outside the gene matches. For the CDR3, the DNA is TGTGCCAGCAGCCCGGGGCGGGGGGGATACAATGAGCAGTTCTTC. It yields the protein CASSPGRGGYNEQFF.

The V gene is TRBV11-2, the J gene TRBJ2-3; D not resolved. This CDR3 has 12 amino acids. Germline V gives CDR1 SGHAT, CDR2 FQNNGV. Trimming took off 4 bases at V and 5 bases at J, with 7 bases between the two ends. The CDR3 loop reads CASSSDGDTQYF. The DNA of the CDR3 is TGTGCCAGCAGCTCGGACGGAGATACGCAGTATTTT.

The sample holds a few counts of this clonotype. This rearrangement joins TRBV7-2 to TRBJ1-6; 7 nucleotides match TRBD1. There are 17 residues in the CDR3. V dropped 5 bases and J dropped 8; count of bases not matched to a gene: 15. Germline V CDR1 and CDR2: SGHTA, FQGNSA. In nucleotides, the CDR3 is TGTGCCAGCAGCCAGATGACAGGGAAGGGATATGATTCACCCCTCCACTTT. Amino acids: CASSQMTGKGYDSPLHF.

This clonotype was seen ten or more times. The chain carries TRBV5-1 and TRBJ2-7; no clear D gene. Between the trimmed V and J ends, which lost 0 bases and 4 bases, there was a span of 8 bases. From germline, CDR1 is SGHRS and CDR2 YFSETQ. CDR3 length: 13 amino acids. Here the CDR3 reads CASSLEGQYEQYF. The DNA of the CDR3 is TGCGCCAGCAGCTTGGAAGGGCAGTACGAGCAGTACTTC.

The chain employs TRBV10-3 and TRBJ2-1, with D possibly TRBD2 on 6 matching bases. The CDR3 loop spans 12 amino acids. CDR1 is ENHRY, CDR2 SYGVKD, per germline. The germline V and J ends were trimmed by 11 bases and 7 bases, with 15 bases remaining between them. The CDR3 bases are TGTGCCGGGGGGACCGGGGTGAATGAGCAGTTCTTC. It specifies CAGGTGVNEQFF.

The genes are TRBV28 and TRBJ2-5; TRBD1 matches 9 bases. Germline V gene data show CDR1 as MDHEN and CDR2 as SYDVKM. V lost 3 bases to trimming and J lost 4 bases; unmatched junction nucleotides: 6. The CDR3 has 15 residues. The CDR3 loop is CASSFGTGLRETQYF. The CDR3 DNA reads as TGTGCCAGCAGTTTTGGGACAGGGCTTCGAGAGACCCAGTACTTC.

This clonotype was seen only once. The chain recombines TRBV7-2 with TRBJ2-1; TRBD2 is a possible D gene (6 bases). CDR3 length: 14 residues. V was shortened by 2 bases and J by 7 bases, with 12 bases between the two germline ends. CDR1 is SGHTA and CDR2 is FQGNSA in the germline V gene. CDR3 DNA sequence: TGTGCCAGCAGCTTATGGGTGGCGGGGAATGAGCAGTTCTTC. As protein: CASSLWVAGNEQFF. The whole variable domain, remainder taken from reference TRBV7-2 and TRBJ2-1, is GAGVSQSPSNKVTEKGKDVELRCDPISGHTALYWYRQSLGQGLEFLIYFQGNSAPDKSGLPSDRFSAERTGGSVSTLTIQRTQQEDSAVYLCASSLWVAGNEQFFGPGTRLTVL.

The chain carries TRBV7-9 and TRBJ2-1; the D gene could be TRBD1 or TRBD2 (5 bases each). There are 16 residues in the CDR3. Trimming took 4 bases from V and 6 from J, leaving 19 bases between them. Germline CDR1 and CDR2: SEHNR and FQNEAQ (reference sequence). The CDR3: CASSSQPPPGRNEQFF. For the CDR3, the DNA is TGTGCCAGCAGCTCACAGCCCCCACCGGGGCGCAATGAGCAGTTCTTC. Together with reference TRBV7-9 and TRBJ2-1, the CDR3 gives the full variable domain: DTGVSQNPRHKITKRGQNVTFRCDPISEHNRLYWYRQTLGQGPEFLTYFQNEAQLEKSRLLSDRFSAERPKGSFSTLEIQRTEQGDSAMYLCASSSQPPPGRNEQFFGPGTRLTVL.

This clonotype was found a few times. The rearrangement uses TRBV15 and TRBJ1-1, with 7 bases lining up with TRBD1. V lost 1 base to trimming and J lost 3 bases; unmatched junction nucleotides: 8. Per germline, CDR1 LNHNV and CDR2 YYDKDF (reference sequence). This CDR3 spans 16 amino acids. The CDR3 region is CATSRGYFQGDTEAFF. The CDR3 DNA follows: TGTGCCACCAGCAGAGGTTATTTCCAGGGGGACACTGAAGCTTTCTTT.

The chain carries TRBV20-1 and TRBJ2-7, with D unclear. The V end was cut by 0 bases, the J end by 0 bases, with 6 bases between. CDR3 length: 13 residues. CDR1 and CDR2 (germline): DFQATT, SNEGSKA (reference sequence). In DNA form, the CDR3 reads TGCAGTGCTAGAGAAGGGTTCTCCTACGAGCAGTACTTC. Translated, it gives CSAREGFSYEQYF.

The chain links TRBV6-1 to TRBJ1-6; the match to TRBD1 covers 8 bases. Unmatched junction bases numbered 3, after V lost 6 bases and J lost 2 bases. The CDR3 covers 15 residues. Germline CDR1 MNHNS, CDR2 SASEGT. The CDR3 here is CASRRDRTYNSPLHF. The CDR3 DNA sequence: TGTGCCAGCAGGAGGGACAGGACCTATAATTCACCCCTCCACTTT.

The chain uses TRBV18 and TRBJ2-1; D is possibly TRBD2 (6 bases). Germline V CDR1 and CDR2: KGHSH, LQKENI. The ends were cut back, 1 base at V and 4 bases at J, with 11 bases in the middle. CDR3 length: 15 amino acids. For the CDR3, the DNA is TGTGCCAGCTCACCACTAGCGGATAGTTACAATGAGCAGTTCTTC. Translated, it gives CASSPLADSYNEQFF.

This sequence joins TRBV12-3 or TRBV12-4 and TRBJ1-1; TRBD1 might be the D (5 bases). The ends were cut back, 5 bases at V and 1 base at J, with 17 bases in the middle. The CDR3 totals 16 residues. The CDR3 sequence is CASSARGPRGNTEAFF. The CDR3 DNA is TGTGCCAGCAGTGCTCGGGGACCCCGGGGGAACACTGAAGCTTTCTTT.

The rearrangement links TRBV16 to TRBJ2-1, with D possibly being TRBD2 (6 bases). Germline-derived CDR1 and CDR2 are KGHSY and FQNENV. V lost 3 bases and J 3 bases, leaving 12 bases between the germline ends. This CDR3 spans 15 amino acids. Written as DNA, the CDR3 is TGTGCCAGCAGCCAGGGGTGGGACTTCTACAATGAGCAGTTCTTC. Its translation is CASSQGWDFYNEQFF.

The J gene is TRBJ1-1, the V gene TRBV10-2; D may be TRBD1 (5 bases). The CDR3 contains 15 residues. With 7 bases removed from V and 2 bases from J, the gap between germline ends came to 17 bases. Per germline, CDR1 WSHSY and CDR2 SAAADI. For the CDR3, the DNA is TGCGCCAGCACCCAGTACAGGAAAGGAAACACTGAAGCTTTCTTT. It yields the protein CASTQYRKGNTEAFF.

The gene calls are TRBV7-2 and TRBJ1-1, with TRBD1 identical over 7 bases. Germline V gene lookup returns CDR1 SGHTA and CDR2 FQGNSA. CDR3 size: 13 residues. V lost 1 base and J lost 11; bases outside the gene matches: 7. The CDR3 sequence is CASSLGEGQTAFF. CDR3 DNA: TGTGCCAGCAGCTTAGGGGAGGGACAGACGGCTTTCTTT.

The chain combines TRBV7-8 with TRBJ1-5, with TRBD1 matching 10 bases. The germline CDR1 and CDR2 sequences are SGHVS and FQNEAQ. The CDR3 spans 15 residues. Trimming at V came to 5 bases and at J to 5 bases, leaving 6 bases not matched to a gene. Here the CDR3 reads CASSPGTGVYQPQHF. As DNA, the CDR3 is TGTGCCAGCAGCCCCGGGACAGGGGTTTATCAGCCCCAGCATTTT.

V and J are TRBV5-6 and TRBJ2-5, with D possibly being TRBD1 (5 bases). V lost 2 bases to trimming and J lost 5 bases, with 10 bases between them. Germline-derived CDR1 and CDR2 are SGHDT and YYEEEE. This CDR3 has 13 residues. CDR3 DNA sequence: TGTGCCAGCAGCTTCGACAGTTTCGAGACCCAGTACTTC. Its translation is CASSFDSFETQYF.

The rearrangement links TRBV15 to TRBJ2-7; 10 positions match TRBD1. Per the germline V gene, CDR1 is LNHNV and CDR2 is YYDKDF (reference sequence). The length of the CDR3 is 20 residues. V was clipped by 0 bases and J by 0 bases; unmatched bases: 14. The CDR3 reads CATSRDLRDRGFWGSYEQYF. The CDR3 DNA reads as TGTGCCACCAGCAGAGACCTCCGGGACAGGGGCTTCTGGGGCTCCTACGAGCAGTACTTC.

The rearrangement uses TRBV5-1 and TRBJ2-1; 11 bases fit TRBD2. Trimming took 5 bases from V and 8 from J; bases not matched to a gene: 3. The CDR3 spans 13 residues. Germline lookup yields CDR1 SGHRS and CDR2 YFSETQ. The CDR3 nucleotides read TGCGCCAGCAGATCGGGACTAGCGGATGAGCAGTTCTTC. Translating it yields CASRSGLADEQFF.

This clonotype turned up a few times. V and J are TRBV11-2 and TRBJ2-7, with 14 bases matching TRBD2. This CDR3 has 16 amino acids. With 1 base clipped from V and 5 bases from J, the junction kept 4 bases outside the gene matches. In germline, CDR1 is SGHAT, CDR2 FQNNGV. The CDR3 sequence is CASSLGKGLAGDEQYF. In DNA, the CDR3 is TGTGCCAGCAGCTTAGGGAAGGGACTAGCGGGAGACGAGCAGTACTTC.

This clonotype was seen a handful of times. Written as DNA, the CDR3 is TGTGCCAGCAGTGACAGAGTTCCGGGAAACACCATATATTTT. Its protein is CASSDRVPGNTIYF. V and J are TRBV6-1 and TRBJ1-3; D is unclear. CDR3 length: 14 residues. CDR1 is MNHNS and CDR2 is SASEGT in the germline V gene. Trimming took 3 bases from V and 4 from J, leaving 10 bases between them.

This clonotype was recorded a few times. Germline is not matched at one junction end, which may reflect a read error. This chain connects TRBV7-9 to TRBJ2-7, with a possible D match to TRBD1 (6 bases). The CDR3 is 13 amino acids. The V gene's germline CDR1 is SEHNR and CDR2 FQNEAQ (reference sequence). The CDR3 protein is CASSVDRNSFLFF. CDR3 sequence (DNA): TGTGCCAGCAGCGTAGACAGGAACTCTTTCCTTTTCTTC.

There are a few counts of this clonotype. The J gene is TRBJ2-4, the V gene TRBV11-2, with a tentative D call TRBD2 (6 bases). The CDR3 spans 16 residues. Trimming took off 5 bases at V and 2 bases at J, with 16 bases between the two ends. The V gene's germline CDR1 is SGHAT and CDR2 FQNNGV. In DNA form, the CDR3 reads TGTGCCAGCAGCCCGGGACTTCACATACCCAAAAACATTCAGTACTTC. It encodes CASSPGLHIPKNIQYF.

V gene TRBV2 combines with J gene TRBJ1-6; D uncertain. The V gene lost 6 bases and the J gene lost 8 bases, with 5 bases spanning the gap. Germline V lookup: CDR1 SNHLY, CDR2 FYNNEI. The CDR3 is 11 residues long. As DNA, the CDR3 is TGTGCCAGCAGGTCTTATTCACCCCTCCACTTT. The encoded protein is CASRSYSPLHF.

This chain uses TRBV18 with TRBJ2-7; 10 nucleotides match TRBD2. Trimming took 1 base from V and 3 from J; bases not matched to a gene: 6. Germline CDR1 and CDR2: KGHSH and LQKENI. The CDR3 spans 16 residues. The CDR3 loop is CASSPRVGTSVYEQYF. The CDR3 DNA reads as TGTGCCAGCTCACCACGGGTCGGGACTAGCGTCTACGAGCAGTACTTC.